The 20 T cell receptor beta chains reported below all come from one sample, sequenced in a study of Graves' ophthalmopathy and Graves' hyperthyroidism. Amplification of TCR beta CDR3 regions used RNA transcripts. An initial RT-PCR round employing HTBI primers preceded a second-round multiplex PCR. TCRdb used MiXCR to reprocess the multiplex PCR reads, holding one entry per CDR3 protein. The sample has about 740,000 distinct CDR3 sequences, 40% seen once; the top ten hold about 40%. Sequencing was done on a sample of peripheral blood. All receptors come from an adult man with Graves' ophthalmopathy.

This clonotype was seen more than once but under ten times. A read error may explain this, as a much larger clone is one base away. This sequence joins TRBV29-1 and TRBJ2-6; 9 bases map to TRBD1. The CDR3 contains 16 residues. The germline gives CDR1 SQVTM, CDR2 ANQGSEA. The J segment lost 0 bases and the V segment lost 6 bases, leaving 6 bases of the junction unmatched. The CDR3 sequence is CSVGQGLDSGANVLTF. CDR3 sequence (DNA): TGCAGCGTAGGACAGGGGTTGGACTCTGGGGCCAACGTCCTGACTTTC.

This CDR3 reads CASSGPPGDEKLFF. The CDR3 nucleotides read TGTGCCAGCAGTGGCCCCCCGGGGGATGAAAAACTGTTTTTT. The J gene is TRBJ1-4, the V gene TRBV25-1, with a possible D match to TRBD1 (5 bases). Trimming stripped 4 bases from V and 6 bases from J, with 12 bases between. Per germline, CDR1 MGHDK and CDR2 SYGVNS. There are 14 residues in the CDR3.

This clonotype was observed a few times. DNA for the CDR3: TGTGCCAGCAGCTCAACTAGCGGGAGACTCTCCTACGAGCAGTACTTC. As protein: CASSSTSGRLSYEQYF. The V call is TRBV11-2, the J call TRBJ2-7, with 11 positions matching TRBD2. This CDR3 region has 16 residues. Germline lookup yields CDR1 SGHAT and CDR2 FQNNGV. V trimming: 4 bases; J trimming: 0 bases; junction bases outside the gene matches: 5.

Comment on this clonotype: A clone one base away is much larger, so this may be a read error. This chain joins TRBV7-6 and TRBJ1-2; no definite D call. The V and J ends lost 8 bases and 4 bases respectively, with 17 bases between them. The V gene's germline CDR1 is SGHVS and CDR2 FNYEAQ. The CDR3 extends over 14 amino acids. The CDR3 DNA sequence: TGTGCCAGCGGCCCTGCGACGGGCGTCTATGGCTACACCTTC. It encodes CASGPATGVYGYTF.

This clonotype was recorded at least ten times. The V call is TRBV29-1, the J call TRBJ2-5; D possibly corresponds to TRBD1 (5 bases). The CDR3 covers 12 residues. The germline V gene has CDR1 SQVTM and CDR2 ANQGSEA. V lost 3 bases to trimming and J lost 6 bases, with 11 bases between them. In nucleotides, the CDR3 is TGCAGCGTTGATACAGGTAGCAAGACCCAGTACTTC. Encoded protein: CSVDTGSKTQYF.

V is TRBV10-3 and J is TRBJ2-5; 8 bases agree with TRBD1. Looked up from germline, CDR1 is ENHRY and CDR2 is SYGVKD. The J segment lost 4 bases and the V segment lost 10 bases, leaving 14 bases of the junction unmatched. The CDR3 contains 15 residues. CDR3 nucleotides: TGTGCCAGCAGCCCCGGGGACAGGATTGGAGAGACCCAGTACTTC. Residues: CASSPGDRIGETQYF.

Concerning this clonotype: With a much larger clone just one base away, this may be a read error. The rearrangement uses TRBV2 and TRBJ2-7; perhaps TRBD2 as D (6 bases). This CDR3 has 14 amino acids. V was trimmed by 11 bases and J by 5 bases, leaving 22 bases between them. CDR1 is SNHLY and CDR2 is FYNNEI in the germline V gene. The CDR3 DNA is TGTGCCCTGCGGGTCCGGAGGGGCCGCGACGAGCAGTACTTC. This gives the protein CALRVRRGRDEQYF.

J is TRBJ2-5 and V is TRBV19; tentative D call: TRBD1 (6 bases). The CDR3 loop spans 15 amino acids. Looked up from germline, CDR1 is LNHDA and CDR2 is SQIVND (reference sequence). V lost 5 bases and J lost 2, with 15 bases in between. The CDR3, as DNA: TGTGCCAGTAGTGGGATACAGGGTCAGCAAGAGACCCAGTACTTC. The encoded protein is CASSGIQGQQETQYF.

J is TRBJ2-5 and V is TRBV5-4; TRBD1 aligns across 9 bases. The germline gives CDR1 SGHNT, CDR2 YYREEE (reference sequence). After removal of 5 bases from V and 5 bases from J, the junction contained 10 bases not matched to a gene. The CDR3 totals 15 residues. DNA for the CDR3: TGTGCCAGCAGAGAGGGACAGGGCTTAGGGGAGACCCAGTACTTC. It translates to CASREGQGLGETQYF.

This clonotype has more than one count but fewer than ten. The gene calls are TRBV9 and TRBJ1-6; no reliable D call. The CDR3 has 14 amino acids. V dropped 3 bases and J dropped 5 bases, with 9 bases sitting between them. Germline V gene data show CDR1 as SGDLS and CDR2 as YYNGEE. The CDR3 nucleotides are TGTGCCAGCAGCGCGGTCGGGGATAATTCACCCCTCCACTTT. Its translation is CASSAVGDNSPLHF.

There are a few counts of this clonotype. The rearrangement joins TRBV5-5 to TRBJ2-7; perhaps TRBD2 as D (5 bases). CDR1 and CDR2 (germline): SGHKS, YYEKEE (reference sequence). CDR3 length equals 14 residues. Deletions cut 6 bases from V and 5 bases from J, with 18 bases between. The CDR3 spells CASTLIAGLDEQYF. In DNA form, the CDR3 reads TGTGCCAGCACCCTCATCGCGGGTCTCGACGAGCAGTACTTC.

This clonotype was detected many times. The rearrangement uses TRBV9 and TRBJ2-5; D is possibly TRBD1 (6 bases). V was trimmed by 3 bases and J by 0 bases, leaving 9 bases between them. Germline CDR1 is SGDLS and CDR2 is YYNGEE. There are 14 residues in the CDR3. The CDR3 reads CASSARTDQETQYF. The CDR3 DNA reads as TGTGCCAGCAGCGCGCGGACAGACCAAGAGACCCAGTACTTC.

This clonotype was observed a handful of times. The DNA for the CDR3 is TGTGCCAGCAGTTCCCGGGACAGATCGAACACCGGGGAGCTGTTTTTT. Translating it yields CASSSRDRSNTGELFF. The chain recombines TRBV7-9 with TRBJ2-2; 7 bases agree with TRBD1. Per the germline V gene, CDR1 is SEHNR and CDR2 is FQNEAQ (reference sequence). This CDR3 is 16 amino acids long. The trim removed 6 bases at V and 0 bases at J, leaving 7 bases unmatched.

In the case of this clonotype: A much more abundant neighbour one base away suggests this may be a read error. The conserved final phenylalanine or tryptophan is absent from the CDR3, which likely points to a read error. The V call is TRBV5-1, the J call TRBJ1-1; D is unresolved. The CDR3 has 13 amino acids. V was cut by 2 bases and J by 4 bases, with 9 bases left in between. Germline lookup yields CDR1 SGHRS and CDR2 YFSETQ. The CDR3 spells CASSFGLGTEAFL. DNA for the CDR3: TGCGCCAGCAGCTTTGGGTTGGGCACTGAAGCTTTCTTG.

V usage is TRBV9 and J usage is TRBJ1-1; D possibly corresponds to TRBD1 (5 bases). Looked up from germline, CDR1 is SGDLS and CDR2 is YYNGEE. The CDR3 extends over 14 amino acids. The V end lost 4 bases, the J end lost 4 bases, and 14 bases lay between the germline ends. CDR3 nucleotides: TGTGCCAGCAGCCTAGCCCGGGGGGTCACTGAAGCTTTCTTT. This sequence encodes CASSLARGVTEAFF.

Comment on this clonotype: Mismatch with germline at one junction end may stem from a read error. CDR3 sequence (DNA): TGTGCCAGCAGTCCCGGACGGAACAATCAGCCCCAGCATTTT. Translation gives CASSPGRNNQPQHF. The chain carries TRBV24-1 and TRBJ1-5; D remains unclear. Germline loops: CDR1 KGHDR, CDR2 SFDVKD. The CDR3 sequence is 14 residues long.

Turning to this clonotype: A much bigger clone sits one base away, suggesting this may be a read error. This chain connects TRBV20-1 to TRBJ1-4; the D is unclear. The CDR3 totals 12 residues. V shed 7 bases and J shed 10 bases, with 16 bases lying between them. Germline loops: CDR1 DFQATT, CDR2 SNEGSKA (reference sequence). In nucleotides, the CDR3 is TGCAGTGTCCTCCTTTCGGAAGGAAAACTGTTTTTT. Amino acid sequence: CSVLLSEGKLFF.

The table lists this clonotype with many counts. V gene TRBV6-5 combines with J gene TRBJ1-6, with D unclear. Germline lookup yields CDR1 MNHEY and CDR2 SVGAGI. Trimming removed 5 bases from V and 6 bases from J, with 11 bases in between. This CDR3 spans 14 amino acids. The CDR3 coding sequence is TGTGCCAGCAGTGATCGCGGCAGTAATTCACCCCTCCACTTT. Amino acids: CASSDRGSNSPLHF.

This clonotype was detected only a few times. A much larger clone lies a single base off, so this may be a read error. The chain carries TRBV29-1 and TRBJ2-2; D not resolved. Germline lookup yields CDR1 SQVTM and CDR2 ANQGSEA. This CDR3 is built from 11 residues. CDR3 nucleotides: TGCGGCGTTGAAGGTCAGGGGGAGCTGTTTTTT. Translated, it gives CGVEGQGELFF.

This chain joins TRBV25-1 and TRBJ2-2; TRBD2 matches at 9 bases. The V gene end was trimmed by 6 bases and the J gene end by 6 bases; junction bases not matched to a gene: 11. Germline-derived CDR1 and CDR2 are MGHDK and SYGVNS. The CDR3 runs to 16 residues. The CDR3 nucleotides read TGTGCCAGCAGCCGGACCGGGACTAGCAATGCCGGGGAGCTGTTTTTT. The encoded protein is CASSRTGTSNAGELFF.